Listed here is a single T cell receptor beta chain. Its specificity is unknown. This sample is drawn from a study of Ad26.COV2.S vaccination and SARS-CoV-2 variants. The CDR3 covers 16 residues. The germline gives CDR1 SEHNR, CDR2 FQNEAQ (reference sequence). Trimming removed 5 bases at V and 0 bases at J, with 15 bases between. Findings of the study overall: Vaccinees displayed broader spike-specific TCR repertoires than placebo recipients. Recipients of either vaccine or placebo displayed similar breadth of non-spike TCRs.

Generated by immunoSEQ multiplex PCR, the TCRdb table keeps only in-frame clones and is missing some. This sample has approximately 400,000 clones, with about 92% found just once. V is TRBV7-9 and J is TRBJ2-3; the D call may be TRBD1 or TRBD2 (5 bases each). The sample in question was peripheral blood, obtained after recovery from COVID-19. The sequence derives from a human donor who had recovered from COVID-19. CDR3 in amino acids: CASSTPRGTSTDTQYF. CDR3 coding DNA: TGTGCCAGCAGCACCCCCCGGGGCACTAGCACAGATACGCAGTATTTT. Full variable domain (missing parts from reference TRBV7-9 and TRBJ2-3): DTGVSQNPRHKITKRGQNVTFRCDPISEHNRLYWYRQTLGQGPEFLTYFQNEAQLEKSRLLSDRFSAERPKGSFSTLEIQRTEQGDSAMYLCASSTPRGTSTDTQYFGPGTRLTVL.